The 10 T cell receptor beta chains below come from one sample, sequenced in a study of blood T cell repertoires in COVID-19 (dated by TCRdb to 2019 to 2021). Receptor amplification or capture employed the immunoSEQ multiplex PCR assay. The table comes from immuneACCESS by way of TCRdb, which keeps in-frame sequences with V and J called. Part of the clones is missing from these tables; in studies checked, under half for an unresolved V gene and the rest for unknown reasons. The sample data list 60,000 to 85,000 clones, and approximately 90% of these were observed just once. The ten largest clones represent around 3.7% of the sample. Sequenced input: peripheral blood. These receptors all come from a woman aged 45 to 65 with COVID-19, enrolled during active disease.

The chain joins TRBV29-1 to TRBJ2-1; 8 positions match TRBD1. Germline trimming cut 7 bases from V and 8 bases from J; bases unmatched to any gene: 10. The CDR3 totals 13 residues. Germline V gene data show CDR1 as SQVTM and CDR2 as ANQGSEA. The CDR3 region is CSGGQGLLYEQFF. The CDR3 DNA reads TGCAGCGGCGGACAGGGCCTTCTGTATGAGCAGTTCTTC.

The V and J genes are TRBV7-3 and TRBJ2-5; D perhaps matches TRBD1 (5 bases). From germline, CDR1 is SGHTA and CDR2 FQGTGA. There are 14 residues in the CDR3. The V end was cut by 5 bases, the J end by 4 bases, with 14 bases between. This CDR3 reads CASSPTAQGETQYF. The CDR3 DNA reads as TGTGCCAGCAGCCCGACAGCCCAGGGAGAGACCCAGTACTTC.

The count of this clone is one. V usage is TRBV24-1 and J usage is TRBJ1-2; D gene uncertain. Trimming removed 3 bases from V and 2 bases from J, with 3 bases in between. Germline CDR1 reads KGHDR; CDR2 reads SFDVKD. The CDR3 contains 12 residues. The CDR3 DNA is TGTGCCACCAGTGATACAAACTATGGCTACACCTTC. Translation: CATSDTNYGYTF.

The chain uses TRBV7-6 and TRBJ2-2; unclear D gene. Trimming shortened V by 5 bases and J by 5 bases, and 9 bases separated the two germline ends. CDR3 length equals 13 residues. Germline CDR1 SGHVS, CDR2 FNYEAQ. The CDR3 DNA reads TGTGCCAGCAGCACGACTCGGACCGGGGAGCTGTTTTTT. It codes for CASSTTRTGELFF.

The count of this clone is one. The chain is built from TRBV7-9 and TRBJ2-7, with 7 nucleotides matching TRBD2. There are 14 residues in the CDR3. Germline V gene sequence: CDR1 SEHNR, CDR2 FQNEAQ (reference sequence). V lost 5 bases and J lost 5; bases outside the gene matches: 9. The CDR3 DNA sequence: TGTGCCAGCAGCCCACTAGCGATTAACCACGAGCAGTACTTC. Translation gives CASSPLAINHEQYF.

The chain links TRBV7-2 to TRBJ1-5, with a possible D match to TRBD1 (6 bases). CDR3 length equals 18 residues. The germline gives CDR1 SGHTA, CDR2 FQGNSA. The germline V and J ends were trimmed by 6 bases and 3 bases, with 24 bases remaining between them. The CDR3 loop reads CASRQGSAGGLDNQPQHF. CDR3 DNA sequence: TGTGCCAGCAGACAAGGTAGTGCGGGGGGCTTGGACAATCAGCCCCAGCATTTT.

V is TRBV5-1 and J is TRBJ2-7; TRBD2 aligns across 11 bases. Germline loops: CDR1 SGHRS, CDR2 YFSETQ. The CDR3 has 15 amino acids. V shed 2 bases, J shed 3 bases, and the junction held 4 bases outside the gene matches. CDR3 loop: CASSLSGTSGYEQYF. The CDR3 DNA reads as TGCGCCAGCAGCTTATCCGGGACTAGCGGCTACGAGCAGTACTTC.

This sequence joins TRBV7-3 and TRBJ2-1, with 8 bases fitting TRBD2. The V gene's germline CDR1 is SGHTA and CDR2 FQGTGA. With V trimmed by 5 bases and J by 4 bases, 7 bases remained unmatched. The CDR3 runs 15 residues. Here the CDR3 reads CASSLGLAFYNEQFF. CDR3 sequence (DNA): TGTGCCAGCAGCCTCGGACTAGCTTTTTACAATGAGCAGTTCTTC.

The chain employs TRBV6-5 and TRBJ1-6; D call uncertain. This CDR3 spans 13 amino acids. Germline CDR1 reads MNHEY; CDR2 reads SVGAGI. V was trimmed by 0 bases and J by 14 bases, leaving 11 bases between them. DNA for the CDR3: TGTGCCAGCAGTTACTCGACGTCGCGGACCCTCCACTTT. Translating it yields CASSYSTSRTLHF.

J is TRBJ2-2 and V is TRBV28; possible D gene TRBD2, 7 bases. V was trimmed by 8 bases and J by 6 bases, leaving 16 bases between them. Germline V gene lookup returns CDR1 MDHEN and CDR2 SYDVKM. The CDR3 has 14 amino acids. CDR3 DNA: TGTGCCAGCGTGCGGGGGCGCGGGTCCGGGGAGCTGTTTTTT. Translating it yields CASVRGRGSGELFF.